The clone carrying this TCR beta chain qualifies as medium-sized. Its antigen remains unknown. Since it is a stray read in a library aimed at alpha chains, this beta chain has a size that is not meaningful. These data are taken from a study of spatial heterogeneity in lung cancer. Study findings and constraints: Counts that tracked tumor mutation counts were those of expanded intratumoral alpha and beta TCRs.

Specified time point: sample taken at primary tumor resection. Each TCR cDNA molecule carried a unique molecular identifier. In TCRdb, the 5' RACE reads were re-called with MiXCR into one record per CDR3 protein. The data contain roughly 9,000 distinct CDR3 sequences, around 6% of them seen just once; the ten biggest clones take up around 10%. The receptor comes from a male donor with early-stage non-small cell lung cancer. The sample consisted of lung tumor tissue, taken at surgery.

CDR3 bases: TGTGCCAGCAGCCAAGGACTAGCCGGGAGCGATGAGCAGTTCTTC. Protein sequence: CASSQGLAGSDEQFF. This chain joins TRBV7-9 and TRBJ2-1; 8 positions agree with TRBD2. The V and J ends lost 5 bases and 8 bases, in that order; junction bases with no gene match: 11. CDR1 and CDR2 from the germline V gene are SEHNR and FQNEAQ (reference sequence). This CDR3 spans 15 amino acids.